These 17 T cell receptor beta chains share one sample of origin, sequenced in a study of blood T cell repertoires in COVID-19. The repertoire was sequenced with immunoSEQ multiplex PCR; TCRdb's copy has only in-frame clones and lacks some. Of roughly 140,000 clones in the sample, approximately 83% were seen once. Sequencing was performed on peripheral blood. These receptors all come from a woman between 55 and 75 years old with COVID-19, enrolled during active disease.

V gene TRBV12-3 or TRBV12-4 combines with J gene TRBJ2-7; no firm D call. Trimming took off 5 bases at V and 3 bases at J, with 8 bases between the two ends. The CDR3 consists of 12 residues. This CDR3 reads CASSGADYEQYF. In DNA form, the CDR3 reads TGTGCCAGCAGTGGAGCTGACTACGAGCAGTACTTC.

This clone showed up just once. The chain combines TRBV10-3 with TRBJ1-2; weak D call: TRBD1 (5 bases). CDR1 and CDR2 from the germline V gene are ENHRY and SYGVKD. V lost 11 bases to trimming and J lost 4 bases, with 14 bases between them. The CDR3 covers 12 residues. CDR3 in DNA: TGTGCCGGCGGGGACCAGATCTATGGCTACACCTTC. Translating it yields CAGGDQIYGYTF.

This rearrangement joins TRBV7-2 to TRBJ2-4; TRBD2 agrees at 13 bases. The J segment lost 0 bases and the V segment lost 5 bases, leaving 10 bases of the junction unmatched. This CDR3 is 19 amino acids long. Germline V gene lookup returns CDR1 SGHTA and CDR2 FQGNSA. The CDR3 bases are TGTGCCAGCAGCCATAAAGGGACTAGCGGGACCGTAGCCAAAAACATTCAGTACTTC. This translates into CASSHKGTSGTVAKNIQYF. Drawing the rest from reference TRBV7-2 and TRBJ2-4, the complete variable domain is GAGVSQSPSNKVTEKGKDVELRCDPISGHTALYWYRQSLGQGLEFLIYFQGNSAPDKSGLPSDRFSAERTGGSVSTLTIQRTQQEDSAVYLCASSHKGTSGTVAKNIQYFGAGTRLSVL.

This CDR3 is CASSLGLAGGSYNEQFF. The DNA for the CDR3 is TGTGCCAGCAGCCTCGGACTAGCGGGGGGCTCCTACAATGAGCAGTTCTTC. The gene calls are TRBV3-1 (or the pseudogene TRBV3-2) and TRBJ2-1; TRBD2 agrees at 14 bases. V trimming: 4 bases; J trimming: 0 bases; junction bases outside the gene matches: 2. Per the germline V gene, CDR1 is LGHDT and CDR2 is YNNKEL (reference sequence). The length of the CDR3 is 17 residues.

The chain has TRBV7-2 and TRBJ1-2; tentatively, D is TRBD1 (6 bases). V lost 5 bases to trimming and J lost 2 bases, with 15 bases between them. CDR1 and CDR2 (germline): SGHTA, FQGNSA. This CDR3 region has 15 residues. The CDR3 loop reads CASSTIWDMNYGYTF. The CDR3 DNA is TGTGCCAGCAGCACAATCTGGGACATGAACTATGGCTACACCTTC.

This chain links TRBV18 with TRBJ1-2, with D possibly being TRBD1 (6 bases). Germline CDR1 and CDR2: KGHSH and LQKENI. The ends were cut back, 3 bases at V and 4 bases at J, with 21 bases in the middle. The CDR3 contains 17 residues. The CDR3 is CASSPIGQNAGLYGYTF. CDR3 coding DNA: TGTGCCAGCTCACCTATAGGACAGAACGCTGGCCTCTATGGCTACACCTTC.

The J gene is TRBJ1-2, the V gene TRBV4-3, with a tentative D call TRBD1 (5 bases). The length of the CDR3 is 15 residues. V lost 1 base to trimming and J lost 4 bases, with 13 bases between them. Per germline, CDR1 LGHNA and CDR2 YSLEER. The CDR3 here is CASSQVPQGRYGYTF. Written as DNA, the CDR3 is TGCGCCAGCAGCCAAGTACCCCAGGGTCGCTATGGCTACACCTTC.

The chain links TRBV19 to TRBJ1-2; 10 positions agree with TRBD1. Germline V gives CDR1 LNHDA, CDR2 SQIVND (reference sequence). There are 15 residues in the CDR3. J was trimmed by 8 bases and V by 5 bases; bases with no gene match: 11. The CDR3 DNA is TGTGCCAGTAGTGTACAGGGACAGGGGAATAAAGGCTACACCTTC. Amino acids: CASSVQGQGNKGYTF.

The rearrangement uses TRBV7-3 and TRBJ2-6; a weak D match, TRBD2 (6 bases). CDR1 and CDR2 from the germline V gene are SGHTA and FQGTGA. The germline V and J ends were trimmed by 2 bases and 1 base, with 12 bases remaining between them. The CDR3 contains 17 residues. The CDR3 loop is CASSLGGVRSGANVLTF. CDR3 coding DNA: TGTGCCAGCAGCTTAGGCGGGGTTCGGTCTGGGGCCAACGTCCTGACTTTC.

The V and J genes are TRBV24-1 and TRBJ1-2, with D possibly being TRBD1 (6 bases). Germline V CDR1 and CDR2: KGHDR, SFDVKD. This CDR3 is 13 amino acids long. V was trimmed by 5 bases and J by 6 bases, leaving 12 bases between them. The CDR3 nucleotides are TGTGCCACCAGTGGGTTACAGGGTGATGGCTACACCTTC. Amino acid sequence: CATSGLQGDGYTF.

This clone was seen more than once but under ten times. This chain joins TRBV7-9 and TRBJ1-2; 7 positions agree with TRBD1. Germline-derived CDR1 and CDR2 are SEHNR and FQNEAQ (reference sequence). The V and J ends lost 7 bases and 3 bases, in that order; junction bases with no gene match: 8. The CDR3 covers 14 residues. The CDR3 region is CASTRQGVDYGYTF. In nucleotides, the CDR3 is TGTGCCAGCACCCGACAGGGCGTGGACTATGGCTACACCTTC.

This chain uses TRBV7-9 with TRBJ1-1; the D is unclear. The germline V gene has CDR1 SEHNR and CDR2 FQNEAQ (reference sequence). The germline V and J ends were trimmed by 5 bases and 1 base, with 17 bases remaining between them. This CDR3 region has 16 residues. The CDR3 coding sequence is TGTGCCAGCAGCCCGATGCAAGGACTTCAGAACACTGAAGCTTTCTTT. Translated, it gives CASSPMQGLQNTEAFF.

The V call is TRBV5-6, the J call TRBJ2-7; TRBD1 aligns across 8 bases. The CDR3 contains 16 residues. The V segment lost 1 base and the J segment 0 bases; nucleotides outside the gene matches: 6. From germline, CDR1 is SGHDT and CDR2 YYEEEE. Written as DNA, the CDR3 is TGTGCCAGCAGCTTGCCTCGGGACAGGAGCTCCTACGAGCAGTACTTC. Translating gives CASSLPRDRSSYEQYF.

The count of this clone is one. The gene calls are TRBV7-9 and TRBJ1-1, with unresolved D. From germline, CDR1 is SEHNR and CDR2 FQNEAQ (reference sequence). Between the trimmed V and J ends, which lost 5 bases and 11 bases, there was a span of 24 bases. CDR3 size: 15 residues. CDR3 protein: CASSRGVGRGIMAFF. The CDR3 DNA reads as TGTGCCAGCAGCCGAGGCGTTGGCAGAGGTATAATGGCTTTCTTT.

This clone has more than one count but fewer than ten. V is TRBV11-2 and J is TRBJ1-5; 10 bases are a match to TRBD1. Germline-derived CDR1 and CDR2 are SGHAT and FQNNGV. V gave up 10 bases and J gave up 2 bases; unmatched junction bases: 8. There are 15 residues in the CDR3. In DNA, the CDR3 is TGTGCCATCGGGGCCGGGACAGGGGGCAATCAGCCCCAGCATTTT. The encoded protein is CAIGAGTGGNQPQHF.

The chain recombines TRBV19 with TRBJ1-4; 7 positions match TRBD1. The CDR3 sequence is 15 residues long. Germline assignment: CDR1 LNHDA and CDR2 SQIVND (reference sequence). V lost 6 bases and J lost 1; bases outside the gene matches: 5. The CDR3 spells CASSRGGETNEKLFF. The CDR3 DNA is TGTGCCAGTAGCCGAGGGGGCGAAACTAATGAAAAACTGTTTTTT.

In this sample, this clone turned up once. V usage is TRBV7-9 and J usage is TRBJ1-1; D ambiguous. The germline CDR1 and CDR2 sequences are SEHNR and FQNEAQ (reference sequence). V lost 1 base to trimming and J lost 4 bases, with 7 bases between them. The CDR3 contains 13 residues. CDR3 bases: TGTGCCAGCAGCTTAGACCGAGCCACTGAAGCTTTCTTT. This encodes CASSLDRATEAFF. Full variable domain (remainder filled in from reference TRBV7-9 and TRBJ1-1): DTGVSQNPRHKITKRGQNVTFRCDPISEHNRLYWYRQTLGQGPEFLTYFQNEAQLEKSRLLSDRFSAERPKGSFSTLEIQRTEQGDSAMYLCASSLDRATEAFFGQGTRLTVV.